The 19 T cell receptor beta chains in this list originate from one sample, sequenced in a study of cytomegalovirus exposure and HLA in healthy donors (TCRdb year 2017). Library preparation employed the immunoSEQ multiplex PCR assay. For the multiplex PCR, a mixture combining 60 forward primers for TCR Vbeta segments and 13 reverse primers for TCR Jbeta segments was used. Imported from immuneACCESS, the table was reduced by TCRdb to in-frame sequences with V and J called. These copies leave out some clones; in studies compared against another copy, an unresolved V gene accounts for under half, and the cause of the remainder is not known. This sample's listing comprises 150,000 to 200,000 clones. The ten largest clones capture over 1% of the sample. The sequencing sample was made of PBMCs. The source is a woman aged 55-70 years in good health and CMV-seronegative.

The chain uses TRBV5-1 and TRBJ1-3, with D possibly matching TRBD1 (6 bases). The CDR3 loop spans 14 amino acids. CDR1 SGHRS and CDR2 YFSETQ come from the germline V gene. Between the trimmed V and J ends, which lost 3 bases and 4 bases, there was a span of 11 bases. CDR3: CASSSGTPGNTIYF. The CDR3, as DNA: TGCGCCAGCAGCTCCGGGACACCCGGAAACACCATATATTTT.

The chain recombines TRBV7-2 with TRBJ2-2; TRBD1 matches at 8 bases. CDR3 length equals 15 residues. V lost 5 bases, J lost 6 bases, and 8 bases stayed unmatched. Germline CDR1 and CDR2: SGHTA and FQGNSA. CDR3: CASSLRTGLSGELFF. CDR3 DNA sequence: TGTGCCAGCAGCCTGAGGACAGGGCTCTCCGGGGAGCTGTTTTTT.

With regard to this clone: The identical CDR3 is also encoded by other nucleotide sequences in the sample. This chain links TRBV4-3 with TRBJ2-5; D gene ambiguous. The CDR3 runs to 13 residues. Germline V gives CDR1 LGHNA, CDR2 YSLEER. V lost 0 bases, J lost 5 bases, and 7 bases lay in between. The CDR3 loop is CASSQDPEETQYF. For the CDR3, the DNA is TGCGCCAGCAGCCAAGATCCGGAGGAGACCCAGTACTTC.

The gene calls are TRBV18 and TRBJ2-6, with a tentative D call TRBD1 (5 bases). CDR3 length: 19 residues. The ends were cut back, 2 bases at V and 2 bases at J, with 19 bases in the middle. Germline V gene sequence: CDR1 KGHSH, CDR2 LQKENI. The CDR3 loop reads CASSPDSSPTRAGANVLTF. CDR3 nucleotides: TGTGCCAGCTCACCAGACAGCTCCCCCACCAGGGCTGGGGCCAACGTCCTGACTTTC.

The J gene is TRBJ1-1, the V gene TRBV5-1; 8 bases fit TRBD1. Germline assignment: CDR1 SGHRS and CDR2 YFSETQ. V lost 2 bases to trimming and J lost 4 bases; unmatched junction nucleotides: 4. CDR3 length: 14 amino acids. CDR3 loop: CASSFGQGVTEAFF. In DNA, the CDR3 is TGCGCCAGCAGCTTCGGACAGGGCGTCACTGAAGCTTTCTTT.

The chain has TRBV19 and TRBJ1-5; TRBD1 is a possible D gene (6 bases). There are 16 residues in the CDR3. From germline, CDR1 is LNHDA and CDR2 SQIVND (reference sequence). V was cut by 3 bases and J by 0 bases, with 12 bases left in between. CDR3 amino acids: CASSIPQGNSNQPQHF. The DNA of the CDR3 is TGTGCCAGTAGTATCCCACAGGGTAATAGCAATCAGCCCCAGCATTTT.

Of note for this clone: The junction and the germline gene differ at one end; a read error may be behind it. The chain employs TRBV19 and TRBJ1-1, with 7 bases fitting TRBD1. Germline V lookup: CDR1 LNHDA, CDR2 SQIVND (reference sequence). The CDR3 loop spans 11 amino acids. The CDR3, as DNA: TGTGCCAGTAGTATACGGGACAGCAGCCTATTT. It yields the protein CASSIRDSSLF.

This sequence joins TRBV14 and TRBJ2-1, with 13 bases that match TRBD2. The CDR3 has 15 residues. The germline V gene has CDR1 SGHDN and CDR2 FVKESK. V trimming: 1 base; J trimming: 9 bases; junction bases outside the gene matches: 3. CDR3 nucleotide sequence: TGTGCCAGCAGCCAAGCACTAGCGGGAGGGGCTGAGCAGTTCTTC. This codes for CASSQALAGGAEQFF.

J is TRBJ2-1 and V is TRBV19; 9 bases match TRBD2. There are 16 residues in the CDR3. Germline V gene lookup returns CDR1 LNHDA and CDR2 SQIVND (reference sequence). V lost 2 bases to trimming and J lost 7 bases; unmatched junction nucleotides: 9. Here the CDR3 DNA reads TGTGCCAGTAGTATAAGTTGGGCGGGAGGGCCGAATGAGCAGTTCTTC. Amino acids: CASSISWAGGPNEQFF.

V and J are TRBV27 and TRBJ1-1; 8 bases agree with TRBD1. Unmatched junction bases numbered 15, after V lost 2 bases and J lost 1 base. CDR3 length equals 19 residues. Germline values: CDR1 MNHEY, CDR2 SMNVEV (reference sequence). CDR3 bases: TGTGCCAGCAGTTTAAGGGCTATGGGGACAGGTCTATCGAACACTGAAGCTTTCTTT. This codes for CASSLRAMGTGLSNTEAFF.

The CDR3 DNA sequence: TGTGCCAGCAAACAGGGTCTCACCGCAGCTTTCTTT. Encoded protein: CASKQGLTAAFF. The V gene is TRBV2, the J gene TRBJ1-1; D perhaps matches TRBD1 (6 bases). V dropped 7 bases and J dropped 10 bases, with 16 bases sitting between them. Germline CDR1 reads SNHLY; CDR2 reads FYNNEI. This CDR3 is 12 amino acids long. Combining the CDR3 with reference TRBV2 and TRBJ1-1 gives the whole variable domain EPEVTQTPSHQVTQMGQEVILRCVPISNHLYFYWYRQILGQKVEFLVSFYNNEISEKSEIFDDQFSVERPDGSNFTLKIRSTKLEDSAMYFCASKQGLTAAFFGQGTRLTVV.

In nucleotides, the CDR3 is TGTGCCAGCAGCTCCCGGGACTTCTTCTACAATGAGCAGTTCTTC. Its translation: CASSSRDFFYNEQFF. This rearrangement joins TRBV13 to TRBJ2-1; weak D call: TRBD2 (6 bases). The CDR3 loop spans 15 amino acids. V was trimmed by 4 bases and J by 3 bases, leaving 13 bases between them. The germline CDR1 and CDR2 sequences are PRHDT and FYEKMQ (reference sequence).

The chain joins TRBV18 to TRBJ1-1; D unclear. The CDR3 totals 14 residues. Trimming left V 2 bases short and J 0 bases short, with 7 bases between. Germline assignment: CDR1 KGHSH and CDR2 LQKENI. CDR3: CASSPVAVNTEAFF. The DNA of the CDR3 is TGTGCCAGCTCACCAGTGGCTGTGAACACTGAAGCTTTCTTT. Full variable domain (remainder filled in from reference TRBV18 and TRBJ1-1): NAGVMQNPRHLVRRRGQEARLRCSPMKGHSHVYWYRQLPEEGLKFMVYLQKENIIDESGMPKERFSAEFPKEGPSILRIQQVVRGDSAAYFCASSPVAVNTEAFFGQGTRLTVV.

The J gene is TRBJ2-3, the V gene TRBV7-2; D is undetermined. The CDR3 spans 15 residues. Between the trimmed V and J ends, which lost 0 bases and 6 bases, there was a span of 13 bases. CDR1 SGHTA and CDR2 FQGNSA come from the germline V gene. CDR3: CASSLARTVSDTQYF. Written as DNA, the CDR3 is TGTGCCAGCAGCTTAGCCCGTACAGTTTCGGATACGCAGTATTTT.

This chain links TRBV7-2 with TRBJ1-1; maybe TRBD1 (5 bases). This CDR3 has 16 residues. Trimming cost V 5 bases and J 4 bases, with 20 bases left between them. The germline gives CDR1 SGHTA, CDR2 FQGNSA. The CDR3 loop is CASSRGGGWVRTEAFF. CDR3 sequence (DNA): TGTGCCAGCAGCCGGGGCGGGGGTTGGGTTCGCACTGAAGCTTTCTTT. The full variable domain, rest sourced from reference TRBV7-2 and TRBJ1-1, is GAGVSQSPSNKVTEKGKDVELRCDPISGHTALYWYRQSLGQGLEFLIYFQGNSAPDKSGLPSDRFSAERTGGSVSTLTIQRTQQEDSAVYLCASSRGGGWVRTEAFFGQGTRLTVV.

This chain joins TRBV23-1 and TRBJ1-5; a weak D match, TRBD1 (5 bases). TRBV23-1 is recorded as an ORF, its role being uncertain. V was shortened by 1 base and J by 6 bases, with 13 bases between the two germline ends. CDR3 length equals 15 residues. CDR3 bases: TGCGCCAGCAGTCAATTTCGGGGGGAGCTTCAGCCCCAGCATTTT. Its translation: CASSQFRGELQPQHF.

The V and J genes are TRBV10-3 and TRBJ1-4, with 7 nucleotides matching TRBD1. Germline CDR1 ENHRY, CDR2 SYGVKD. The CDR3 covers 14 residues. V gave up 8 bases and J gave up 2 bases; unmatched junction bases: 5. The CDR3 is CAIRAGGTNEKLFF. In DNA, the CDR3 is TGTGCCATCCGGGCAGGGGGGACTAATGAAAAACTGTTTTTT.

The chain is built from TRBV10-3 and TRBJ2-7, with D uncertain. Germline CDR1 is ENHRY and CDR2 is SYGVKD. The CDR3 contains 13 residues. The V end lost 3 bases, the J end lost 0 bases, and 6 bases lay between the germline ends. CDR3 nucleotides: TGTGCCATCAGTGATAGGAGCTCCTACGAGCAGTACTTC. It specifies CAISDRSSYEQYF.

The V gene is TRBV30, the J gene TRBJ1-2; 8 positions match TRBD1. Germline loops: CDR1 GTSNPN, CDR2 SVGIG (reference sequence). J was trimmed by 8 bases and V by 4 bases; bases with no gene match: 15. The CDR3 loop spans 15 amino acids. The CDR3 region is CAWKGRGRGSQGYTF. As DNA, the CDR3 is TGTGCCTGGAAAGGCAGGGGGCGCGGGTCACAGGGCTACACCTTC. The full variable domain, with the rest looked up from reference TRBV30 and TRBJ1-2, is SQTIHQWPATLVQPVGSPLSLECTVEGTSNPNLYWYRQAAGRGLQLLFYSVGIGQISSEVPQNLSASRPQDRQFILSSKKLLLSDSGFYLCAWKGRGRGSQGYTFGSGTRLTVV.